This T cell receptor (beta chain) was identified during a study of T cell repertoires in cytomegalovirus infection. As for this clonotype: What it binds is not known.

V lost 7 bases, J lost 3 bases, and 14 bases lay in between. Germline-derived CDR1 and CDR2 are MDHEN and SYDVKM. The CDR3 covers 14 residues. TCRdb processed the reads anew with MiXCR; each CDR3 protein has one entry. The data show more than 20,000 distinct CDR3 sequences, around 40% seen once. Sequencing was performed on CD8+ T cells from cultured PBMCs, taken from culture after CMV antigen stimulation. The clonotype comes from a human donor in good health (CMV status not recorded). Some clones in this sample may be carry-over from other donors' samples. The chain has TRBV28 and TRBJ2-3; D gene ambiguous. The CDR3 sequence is CASTHNLQTDTQYF. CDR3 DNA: TGTGCCAGCACCCACAACCTCCAGACAGATACGCAGTATTTT.